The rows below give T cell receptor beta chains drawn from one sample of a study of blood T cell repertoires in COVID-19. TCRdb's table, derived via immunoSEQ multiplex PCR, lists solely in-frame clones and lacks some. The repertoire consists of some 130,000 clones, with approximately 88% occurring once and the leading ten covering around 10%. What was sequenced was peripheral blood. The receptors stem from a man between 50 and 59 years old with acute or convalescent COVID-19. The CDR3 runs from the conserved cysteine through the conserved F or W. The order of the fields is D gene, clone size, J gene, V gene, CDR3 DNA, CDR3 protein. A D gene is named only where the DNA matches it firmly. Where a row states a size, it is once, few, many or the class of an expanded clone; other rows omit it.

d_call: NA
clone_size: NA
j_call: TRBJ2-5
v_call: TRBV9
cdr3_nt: TGTGCCAGCAGTCCAGCGGACGGTTCCGCAGAGACCCAGTACTTC
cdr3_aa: CASSPADGSAETQYF

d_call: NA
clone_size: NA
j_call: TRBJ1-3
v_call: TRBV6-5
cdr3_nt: TGTGCCAGCCGGGGGTCCGGAAACACCATATATTTT
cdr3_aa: CASRGSGNTIYF

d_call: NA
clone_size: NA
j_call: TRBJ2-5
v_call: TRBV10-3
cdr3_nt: TGTGCCATCAGTGATACAACACAAGAGACCCAGTACTTC
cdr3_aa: CAISDTTQETQYF

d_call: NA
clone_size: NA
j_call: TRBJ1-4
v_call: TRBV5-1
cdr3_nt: TGCGCCAGCAGGGCAGGGCCAACTAATGAAAAACTGTTTTTT
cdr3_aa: CASRAGPTNEKLFF

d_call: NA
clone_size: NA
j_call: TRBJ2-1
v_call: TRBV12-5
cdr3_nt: TGTGCTAGTGGTCTCCTCGAGGGGGTCTACAATGAGCAGTTCTTC
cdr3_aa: CASGLLEGVYNEQFF

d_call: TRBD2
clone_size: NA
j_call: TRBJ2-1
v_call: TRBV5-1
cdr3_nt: TGCGCCAGCAGCTTCCTAGCGGGAGACAATGAGCAGTTCTTC
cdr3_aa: CASSFLAGDNEQFF

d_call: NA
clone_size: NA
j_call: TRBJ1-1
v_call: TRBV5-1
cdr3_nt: TGCGCCAGCAGTCTCCAAGAGCGGACTGAAGCTTTCTTT
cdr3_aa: CASSLQERTEAFF

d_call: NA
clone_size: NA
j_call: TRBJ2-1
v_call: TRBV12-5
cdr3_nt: TGTGCTAGTGGTTTGGCCCCAGGGGTTGAGCAGTTCTTC
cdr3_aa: CASGLAPGVEQFF

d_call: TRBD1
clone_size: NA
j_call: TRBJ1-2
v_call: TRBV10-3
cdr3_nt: TGTGCCATCACCGAGAGACAGGGATATGGCTACACCTTC
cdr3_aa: CAITERQGYGYTF

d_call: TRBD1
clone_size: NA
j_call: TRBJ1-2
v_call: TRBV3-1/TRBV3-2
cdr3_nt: TGTGCCAGCAGCGTACAGGGGGGGAGCTATGGCTACACCTTC
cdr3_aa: CASSVQGGSYGYTF

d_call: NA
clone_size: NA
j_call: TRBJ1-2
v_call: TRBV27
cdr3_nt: TGTGCCAGCAGTTTGACAGGTGGCTATGGCTACACCTTC
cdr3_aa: CASSLTGGYGYTF

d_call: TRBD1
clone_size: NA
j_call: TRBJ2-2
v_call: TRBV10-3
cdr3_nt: TGTGCCCTCCTTAGCGACAGGGGGTCCGGGGAGCTGTTTTTT
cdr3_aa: CALLSDRGSGELFF

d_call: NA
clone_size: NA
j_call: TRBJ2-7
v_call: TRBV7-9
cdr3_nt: TGTGCCAGCAGCTCTAGGGAGAATCCCTACGAGCAGTACTTC
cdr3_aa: CASSSRENPYEQYF

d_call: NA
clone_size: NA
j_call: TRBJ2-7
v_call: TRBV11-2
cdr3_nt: TGTGCCAGCAGGCTAACAGGGTTCGTCGGGCAGTACTTC
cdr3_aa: CASRLTGFVGQYF

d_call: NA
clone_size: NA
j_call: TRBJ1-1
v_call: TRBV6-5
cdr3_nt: TGTGCCAGCAGCTATAAGCGGGGTGACACTGAAGCTTTCTTT
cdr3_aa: CASSYKRGDTEAFF

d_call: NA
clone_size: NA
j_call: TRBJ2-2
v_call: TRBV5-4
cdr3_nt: TGTGCCAGCAGCTTGGATCGGAGCACCGGGGAGCTGTTTTTT
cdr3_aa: CASSLDRSTGELFF

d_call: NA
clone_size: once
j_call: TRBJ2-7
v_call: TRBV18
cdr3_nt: TGTGCCAGCTCAGGGCAGGGGTCCTCCTACGAGCAGTACTTC
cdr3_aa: CASSGQGSSYEQYF

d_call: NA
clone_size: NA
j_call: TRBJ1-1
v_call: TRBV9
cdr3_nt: TGTGCCAGCAGCGCGAATCCTGACACGAACACTGAAGCTTTCTTT
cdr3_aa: CASSANPDTNTEAFF

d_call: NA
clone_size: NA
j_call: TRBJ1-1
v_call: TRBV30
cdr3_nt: TGTGCCTTTAAAGGGGCCGAGGATTTCTTT
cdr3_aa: CAFKGAEDFF

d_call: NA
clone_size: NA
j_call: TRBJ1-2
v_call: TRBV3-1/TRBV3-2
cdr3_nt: TGTGCCAGCAGCCAAGCAGGGAAGGTCTATGGCTACACCTTC
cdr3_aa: CASSQAGKVYGYTF

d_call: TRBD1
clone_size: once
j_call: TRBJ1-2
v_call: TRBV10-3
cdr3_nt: TGTGCCATCAGGTCCCGGGAGGACAGGGGAGGCTACACCTTC
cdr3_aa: CAIRSREDRGGYTF

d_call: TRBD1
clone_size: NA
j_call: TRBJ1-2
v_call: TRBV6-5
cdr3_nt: TGTGCCAGCAGTCCAAAGGGACAGGGGGCGAGTGGCTACACCTTC
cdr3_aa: CASSPKGQGASGYTF

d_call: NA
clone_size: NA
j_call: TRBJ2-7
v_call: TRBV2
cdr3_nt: TGTGCCAGCAGTACCACGGTGCGGTACGAGCAGTACTTC
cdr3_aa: CASSTTVRYEQYF

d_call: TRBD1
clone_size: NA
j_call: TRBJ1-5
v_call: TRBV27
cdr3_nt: TGTGCCAGCAGTTTAGGGACAGGGGGCCGTCAGCCCCAGCATTTT
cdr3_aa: CASSLGTGGRQPQHF

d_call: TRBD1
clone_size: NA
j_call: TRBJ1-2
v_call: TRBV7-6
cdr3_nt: TGTGCCAGCAGCTTAGCCCCCGACAGGGAGCTCTATGGCTACACCTTC
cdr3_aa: CASSLAPDRELYGYTF

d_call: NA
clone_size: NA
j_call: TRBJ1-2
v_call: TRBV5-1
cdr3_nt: TGCGCCAGCGGTGAAACCGGGTTCTATGGCTACACCTTC
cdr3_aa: CASGETGFYGYTF

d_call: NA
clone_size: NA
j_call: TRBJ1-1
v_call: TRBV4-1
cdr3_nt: TGCGCCAGCAGCCAAGCAATACCCCGGGGGATGAACACTGAAGCTTTCTTT
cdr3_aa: CASSQAIPRGMNTEAFF

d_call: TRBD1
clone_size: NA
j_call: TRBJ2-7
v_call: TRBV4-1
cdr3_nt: TGCGCCAGCAGCCAAGGGACAGGTTCAAGCTCCTACGAGCAGTACTTC
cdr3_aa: CASSQGTGSSSYEQYF